What follows are 13 T cell receptor beta chains derived from one specimen sequenced in a study of blood T cell repertoires in COVID-19. This table comes from immunoSEQ multiplex PCR, and its TCRdb copy is limited to in-frame clones, with some not included. This sample has about 270,000 clones; 91% occur once, and the top ten carry approximately 3%. The sample consisted of PBMCs or T cells enriched from blood (not recorded which). The origin of the receptors is a man aged 35 to 55 who had been exposed to COVID-19.

This clone was picked up a small number of times. This chain connects TRBV2 to TRBJ1-2; TRBD1 agrees at 10 bases. The V segment lost 7 bases and the J segment 7 bases; nucleotides outside the gene matches: 12. CDR1 and CDR2 from the germline V gene are SNHLY and FYNNEI. This CDR3 spans 15 amino acids. CDR3 loop: CASTDRRQGAFGYTF. In DNA form, the CDR3 reads TGTGCCAGCACCGATCGTAGACAGGGGGCATTTGGCTACACCTTC.

This clone is a singleton in its sample. The CDR3 nucleotides are TGCGCCAGCAGCCAAGAAGTAGGGACAGGGGCCCGAGGCCAATATGGCTACACCTTC. Encoded protein: CASSQEVGTGARGQYGYTF. The chain couples TRBV4-1 to TRBJ1-2, with 10 bases matching TRBD1. The V gene end was trimmed by 0 bases and the J gene end by 5 bases; junction bases not matched to a gene: 15. The CDR3 has 19 residues. Germline CDR1 and CDR2: MGHRA and YSYEKL.

The rearrangement uses TRBV6-5 and TRBJ1-5, with 7 bases identical to TRBD1. This CDR3 is built from 15 residues. The germline V gene has CDR1 MNHEY and CDR2 SVGAGI. After removal of 4 bases from V and 0 bases from J, the junction contained 3 bases not matched to a gene. CDR3 residues: CASSLGQHSNQPQHF. The CDR3, as DNA: TGTGCCAGCAGTTTGGGACAGCATAGCAATCAGCCCCAGCATTTT.

The J gene is TRBJ1-1, the V gene TRBV11-3; D is undetermined. The CDR3 is 12 residues long. V was pared by 3 bases and J by 7 bases, with 9 bases between. The germline gives CDR1 SGHNT, CDR2 YENEEA. This CDR3 reads CASSFSSYEAFF. In DNA, the CDR3 is TGTGCCAGCAGCTTCTCCAGTTATGAAGCTTTCTTT.

The rearrangement links TRBV28 to TRBJ1-1; 8 nucleotides line up with TRBD1. CDR3 length: 15 residues. Unmatched junction bases numbered 8, after V lost 2 bases and J lost 6 bases. CDR1 and CDR2 from the germline V gene are MDHEN and SYDVKM. CDR3 sequence reads: CASSLAPGGISEAFF. The CDR3 DNA reads TGTGCCAGCAGTTTAGCTCCAGGGGGCATTTCTGAAGCTTTCTTT.

This sequence joins TRBV6-5 and TRBJ1-1; no clear D. Trimming took 8 bases from V and 4 from J, leaving 11 bases between them. This CDR3 is built from 12 residues. The germline V gene encodes CDR1 MNHEY and CDR2 SVGAGI. The CDR3 DNA reads as TGTGCCAGCTCGGGAGTCGGCACTGAAGCTTTCTTT. As protein: CASSGVGTEAFF.

CDR3 amino acids: CATSRVSGGEAFF. CDR3 nucleotides: TGTGCCACCAGCAGAGTAAGTGGCGGGGAAGCTTTCTTT. V usage is TRBV15 and J usage is TRBJ1-1, with D unresolved. Trimming took 1 base from V and 8 from J, leaving 11 bases between them. The CDR3 has 13 residues. CDR1 is LNHNV and CDR2 is YYDKDF in the germline V gene (reference sequence).

The chain links TRBV11-2 to TRBJ1-1; D uncertain. V lost 0 bases to trimming and J lost 0 bases, with 8 bases between them. Germline CDR1 reads SGHAT; CDR2 reads FQNNGV. This CDR3 is 15 amino acids long. The CDR3 is CASSLDGPMNTEAFF. CDR3 DNA sequence: TGTGCCAGCAGCTTAGATGGGCCCATGAACACTGAAGCTTTCTTT.

This clone was detected only once. The genes are TRBV6-5 and TRBJ1-5; 7 bases agree with TRBD1. CDR3 length equals 13 residues. V shed 5 bases, J shed 3 bases, and the junction held 1 base outside the gene matches. Germline V CDR1 and CDR2: MNHEY, SVGAGI. The CDR3 DNA reads as TGTGCCAGCAGTACAGGGGACAATCAGCCCCAGCATTTT. Encoded protein: CASSTGDNQPQHF.

The chain is built from TRBV11-2 and TRBJ2-2; the D gene is possibly TRBD2 (5 bases). Germline lookup yields CDR1 SGHAT and CDR2 FQNNGV. The CDR3 is made up of 16 amino acids. The V and J ends lost 3 bases and 4 bases respectively, with 15 bases between them. This CDR3 reads CASSFRTGGITGELFF. The CDR3 bases are TGTGCCAGCAGCTTCCGGACCGGAGGTATCACCGGGGAGCTGTTTTTT.

The chain joins TRBV2 to TRBJ2-1; TRBD2 aligns across 8 bases. The junction had 10 bases not matched to a gene; V was cut back by 2 bases and J by 7 bases. Looked up from germline, CDR1 is SNHLY and CDR2 is FYNNEI. The CDR3 contains 16 residues. In DNA form, the CDR3 reads TGTGCCAGCAGTGAATTTAGGCTAGCGGGTTTAAATGAGCAGTTCTTC. Translation: CASSEFRLAGLNEQFF.

The V call is TRBV7-2, the J call TRBJ2-3; 13 nucleotides agree with TRBD2. The CDR3 spans 16 residues. Germline trimming cut 5 bases from V and 4 bases from J; bases unmatched to any gene: 6. CDR1 and CDR2 (germline): SGHTA, FQGNSA. CDR3 protein: CASSPRTSGRSDTQYF. As DNA, the CDR3 is TGTGCCAGCAGCCCACGGACTAGCGGGAGATCAGATACGCAGTATTTT.

The chain links TRBV11-2 to TRBJ2-1; 14 nucleotides line up with TRBD2. The J segment lost 7 bases and the V segment lost 6 bases, leaving 2 bases of the junction unmatched. The CDR3 sequence is 14 residues long. The germline CDR1 and CDR2 sequences are SGHAT and FQNNGV. The CDR3 spells CASSRLAGGNEQFF. In nucleotides, the CDR3 is TGTGCCAGCAGTAGACTAGCGGGAGGGAATGAGCAGTTCTTC.